This entry lists 17 T cell receptor beta chains sequenced from one sample in a study of T cells in Graves' hyperthyroidism and ophthalmopathy. From RNA transcripts, TCR beta CDR3 regions were amplified. The HTBI primer set drove a first-round RT-PCR of the TCR CDR3. TCRdb reprocessed the multiplex PCR reads via MiXCR and lists one record per CDR3 protein. The data contain hundreds of thousands of distinct CDR3 sequences, about 13% of them singletons. The sequencing sample was made of blood. All receptors derive from a woman aged 40 to 55 with Graves' ophthalmopathy.

This clonotype was counted many times. The CDR3 DNA reads as TGTGCCAGCACCGGGACAGCTACCTATAATTCACCCCTCCACTTT. This translates into CASTGTATYNSPLHF. The chain employs TRBV6-1 and TRBJ1-6; 7 bases are shared with TRBD1. Germline-derived CDR1 and CDR2 are MNHNS and SASEGT. CDR3 size: 15 residues. Unmatched junction bases numbered 5, after V lost 7 bases and J lost 2 bases.

This clonotype was found a few times. The rearrangement uses TRBV5-1 and TRBJ2-7; D might be TRBD1 (6 bases). With 4 bases removed from V and 6 bases from J, the gap between germline ends came to 17 bases. Per germline, CDR1 SGHRS and CDR2 YFSETQ. The CDR3 totals 14 residues. The CDR3 sequence: CASSDGQMSSEQYF. The CDR3 DNA follows: TGCGCCAGCAGCGACGGACAGATGAGCTCCGAGCAGTACTTC. Using reference TRBV5-1 and TRBJ2-7 for the parts outside the CDR3, the full variable domain is KAGVTQTPRYLIKTRGQQVTLSCSPISGHRSVSWYQQTPGQGLQFLFEYFSETQRNKGNFPGRFSGRQFSNSRSEMNVSTLELGDSALYLCASSDGQMSSEQYFGPGTRLTVT.

This clonotype was counted at least ten times. The rearrangement joins TRBV5-1 to TRBJ1-1; 11 bases are shared with TRBD1. Germline CDR1 and CDR2: SGHRS and YFSETQ. There are 12 residues in the CDR3. Trimming at V came to 7 bases and at J to 6 bases, leaving 2 bases not matched to a gene. The CDR3: CASWGQGAEAFF. DNA for the CDR3: TGCGCCAGCTGGGGACAGGGGGCTGAAGCTTTCTTT.

The gene calls are TRBV28 and TRBJ2-3, with D hard to call. The CDR3 is made up of 11 amino acids. Germline lookup yields CDR1 MDHEN and CDR2 SYDVKM. Trimming pared 7 bases from V and 10 bases from J, leaving 12 bases between. This CDR3 is CASTKGWAQYF. The CDR3, as DNA: TGTGCCAGCACCAAAGGGTGGGCGCAGTATTTT.

This clonotype was recorded at least ten times. The rearrangement uses TRBV12-3 or TRBV12-4 and TRBJ1-6; D not resolved. V gave up 3 bases and J gave up 7 bases, with 7 bases separating them. CDR3 length: 13 amino acids. The CDR3 DNA follows: TGTGCCAGCAGTTTGTCCTTAAATTCACCCCTCCACTTT. This sequence encodes CASSLSLNSPLHF.

The V gene is TRBV5-6, the J gene TRBJ1-1, with TRBD1 identical over 7 bases. The germline V gene has CDR1 SGHDT and CDR2 YYEEEE. There are 16 residues in the CDR3. The V and J ends lost 0 bases and 1 base, in that order; junction bases with no gene match: 6. CDR3 protein: CASSLGWRGQNTEAFF. The DNA for the CDR3 is TGTGCCAGCAGCTTGGGGTGGAGGGGGCAGAACACTGAAGCTTTCTTT.

The chain carries TRBV7-9 and TRBJ2-7; D possibly uses TRBD1 or TRBD2 (5 bases each). Per the germline V gene, CDR1 is SEHNR and CDR2 is FQNEAQ (reference sequence). Trimming cost V 3 bases and J 2 bases, with 11 bases left between them. This CDR3 comprises 14 residues. The CDR3 bases are TGTGCCAGCAGCTTGGGACGAGTCGCCTACGAGCAGTACTTC. This encodes CASSLGRVAYEQYF.

This clonotype was recorded at least ten times. The chain employs TRBV12-3 or TRBV12-4 and TRBJ2-7; TRBD1 or TRBD2 may be the D gene (6 bases each). The CDR3 is 14 residues long. V was cut by 4 bases and J by 3 bases, with 13 bases left in between. The CDR3 protein is CASSSGAAIYEQYF. The DNA for the CDR3 is TGTGCCAGCAGTTCGGGGGCCGCGATCTACGAGCAGTACTTC.

This clonotype has at least ten counts. The CDR3 loop reads CSARLRGGLTYEQYF. The CDR3 coding sequence is TGCAGTGCTAGACTTAGAGGGGGCCTCACCTACGAGCAGTACTTC. V gene TRBV20-1 combines with J gene TRBJ2-7; TRBD1 agrees at 7 bases. The germline V gene encodes CDR1 DFQATT and CDR2 SNEGSKA (reference sequence). V dropped 2 bases and J dropped 2; count of bases not matched to a gene: 9. The CDR3 sequence is 15 residues long.

In its sample, this clonotype was seen many times. The rearrangement links TRBV19 to TRBJ1-2; a possible D gene is TRBD1 (5 bases). CDR3 size: 14 residues. Looked up from germline, CDR1 is LNHDA and CDR2 is SQIVND (reference sequence). V was cut by 7 bases and J by 4 bases, with 16 bases left in between. CDR3 nucleotides: TGTGCCAGTAACAGGCGGGGGGAGGTCTATGGCTACACCTTC. It yields the protein CASNRRGEVYGYTF.

Ten or more counts support this clonotype. V is TRBV7-2 and J is TRBJ2-2; weak D call: TRBD1 (5 bases). Trimming took off 3 bases at V and 5 bases at J, with 7 bases between the two ends. This CDR3 is 13 amino acids long. Germline V gene data show CDR1 as SGHTA and CDR2 as FQGNSA. The CDR3 loop is CASSFRVTGELFF. The CDR3 nucleotides read TGTGCCAGCAGCTTCAGGGTAACCGGGGAGCTGTTTTTT.

This clonotype was detected many times. The chain uses TRBV18 and TRBJ2-1; maybe TRBD1 (5 bases). The germline V gene encodes CDR1 KGHSH and CDR2 LQKENI. The CDR3 consists of 14 residues. The V end lost 4 bases, the J end lost 7 bases, and 14 bases lay between the germline ends. CDR3 DNA: TGTGCCAGCTCACTTTTTAAGGGGATGAATGAGCAGTTCTTC. It yields the protein CASSLFKGMNEQFF.

The J gene is TRBJ1-2, the V gene TRBV19, with a possible D match to TRBD1 (5 bases). V was pared by 7 bases and J by 0 bases, with 9 bases between. The V gene's germline CDR1 is LNHDA and CDR2 SQIVND (reference sequence). The CDR3 totals 13 residues. The DNA of the CDR3 is TGTGCCAGTAATCAGGGAACTAACTATGGCTACACCTTC. Protein: CASNQGTNYGYTF. Variable domain in full (rest from reference TRBV19 and TRBJ1-2): DGGITQSPKYLFRKEGQNVTLSCEQNLNHDAMYWYRQDPGQGLRLIYYSQIVNDFQKGDIAEGYSVSREKKESFPLTVTSAQKNPTAFYLCASNQGTNYGYTFGSGTRLTVV.

Many counts were recorded for this clonotype. Germline is not matched at one junction end, which may reflect a read error. The gene calls are TRBV15 and TRBJ1-2; unclear D gene. CDR1 and CDR2 from the germline V gene are LNHNV and YYDKDF (reference sequence). CDR3 size: 13 residues. CDR3: CATSGYPNHGYTF. The CDR3 DNA reads as TGTGCCACCAGCGGGTATCCTAACCATGGCTACACCTTC.

This clonotype was detected a few times. The rearrangement links TRBV4-2 to TRBJ1-1, with D perhaps TRBD1 (6 bases). The CDR3 loop spans 15 amino acids. Germline lookup yields CDR1 LGHNA and CDR2 YNFKEQ. The germline V and J ends were trimmed by 4 bases and 0 bases, with 12 bases remaining between them. The DNA of the CDR3 is TGTGCCAGCAGCCGGACAGAGGCCGTGAACACTGAAGCTTTCTTT. This codes for CASSRTEAVNTEAFF.

This clonotype was seen more than once but under ten times. V and J are TRBV7-9 and TRBJ1-5, with 7 bases identical to TRBD1. CDR1 and CDR2 (germline): SEHNR, FQNEAQ (reference sequence). The junction had 4 bases not matched to a gene; V was cut back by 4 bases and J by 7 bases. This CDR3 spans 13 amino acids. The CDR3 reads CASSSTGTQPQHF. The CDR3 DNA is TGTGCCAGCAGCTCGACAGGGACCCAGCCCCAGCATTTT.

The table lists this clonotype with many counts. CDR3 in amino acids: CASSWASGSDEQFF. Written as DNA, the CDR3 is TGTGCCAGCAGTTGGGCTAGCGGGAGCGATGAGCAGTTCTTC. The chain carries TRBV12-3 or TRBV12-4 and TRBJ2-1, with TRBD2 identical over 10 bases. The junction had 5 bases not matched to a gene; V was cut back by 4 bases and J by 8 bases. The CDR3 length is 14 residues.